This TCR beta chain was retrieved from a study of CD8+ T cells in alopecia areata. Study background: Treated patients swallowed 5 to 10 mg of oral tofacitinib twice daily. Findings and limits, study-wide: More clonal than normal scalp was lesional scalp, particularly alopecia totalis/universalis. Between patients, shared TCR sequences were less clear than in mice. This was possibly due in part to HLA diversity in the patient population.

Extracted RNA was reverse transcribed into cDNA, the sequencing template. Produced via immunoSEQ multiplex PCR; TCRdb's table is partial and in-frame only. The table shows roughly 200,000 clones, with roughly 60% occurring only once. In the case of this clone: Its antigen is not known.

CDR3 length: 12 amino acids. Looked up from germline, CDR1 is SQVTM and CDR2 is ANQGSEA. With 7 bases removed from V and 1 base from J, the gap between germline ends came to 5 bases. V usage is TRBV29-1 and J usage is TRBJ2-6; D unclear. This sequence originates from a human donor with alopecia areata. The sample in question was CD4+ T cells sorted from blood, obtained at week 0. The CDR3 loop reads CSADSGANVLTF. In DNA, the CDR3 is TGCAGCGCGGATTCTGGGGCCAACGTCCTGACTTTC. Using reference TRBV29-1 and TRBJ2-6 for the parts outside the CDR3, the full variable domain is SAVISQKPSRDICQRGTSLTIQCQVDSQVTMMFWYRQQPGQSLTLIATANQGSEATYESGFVIDKFPISRPNLTFSTLTVSNMSPEDSSIYLCSADSGANVLTFGAGSRLTVL.